This T cell receptor (beta chain) was documented in a study of blood T cells in healthy people across ages. Germline V gene sequence: CDR1 DFQATT, CDR2 SNEGSKA (reference sequence). The CDR3 sequence is 15 residues long. Trimming shortened V by 3 bases and J by 7 bases, and 22 bases separated the two germline ends. Next came a second PCR, run for roughly 6 to 11 cycles, which used a sample-barcoded 5' primer along with a J-beta primer mix. One entry per CDR3 protein, called by TCRdb with MiXCR from the 5' RACE reads. This sample has about 570,000 distinct CDR3 sequences, with about 26% found just once. These same records also appear under a second study, on T cells of mothers and their children. That study adds: Donation was provided by three healthy Caucasian mothers along with their six children. With unrelated pairs as the comparison, related mother-child pairs had a slightly higher overlap that was not significant.

The V gene is TRBV20-1, the J gene TRBJ2-7; D possibly corresponds to TRBD1 (6 bases). This sequence originates from a boy between 2 and 10 years old in good health. Sequences were obtained from blood. CDR3 in DNA: TGCAGTGCTAGCCCCCCCGGCAGGGGTCAAGGGGAGCAGTACTTC. This gives the protein CSASPPGRGQGEQYF.